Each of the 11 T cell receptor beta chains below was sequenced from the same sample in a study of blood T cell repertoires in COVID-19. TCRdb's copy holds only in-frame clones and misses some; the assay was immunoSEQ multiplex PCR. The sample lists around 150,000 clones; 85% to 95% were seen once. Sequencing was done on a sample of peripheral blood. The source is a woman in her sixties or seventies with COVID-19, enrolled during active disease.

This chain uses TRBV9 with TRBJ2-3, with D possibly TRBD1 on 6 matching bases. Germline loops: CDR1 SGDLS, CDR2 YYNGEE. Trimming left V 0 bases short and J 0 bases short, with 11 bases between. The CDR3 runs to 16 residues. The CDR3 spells CASSVGTAPSTDTQYF. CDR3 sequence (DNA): TGTGCCAGCAGCGTAGGGACAGCTCCTAGCACAGATACGCAGTATTTT.

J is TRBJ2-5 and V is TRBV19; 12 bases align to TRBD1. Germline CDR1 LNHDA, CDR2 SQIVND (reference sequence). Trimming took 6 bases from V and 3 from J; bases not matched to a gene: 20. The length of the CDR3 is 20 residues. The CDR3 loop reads CASSPGQGAFLGWLEETQYF. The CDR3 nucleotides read TGTGCCAGTAGCCCGGGACAGGGGGCGTTTTTAGGATGGTTGGAAGAGACCCAGTACTTC.

The CDR3 sequence is CATSRDLDSRDYGYTF. CDR3 DNA sequence: TGTGCCACCAGCAGAGATCTGGACAGCCGCGACTATGGCTACACCTTC. The V and J genes are TRBV15 and TRBJ1-2, with D possibly being TRBD1 (6 bases). Germline lookup yields CDR1 LNHNV and CDR2 YYDKDF (reference sequence). The CDR3 covers 16 residues. Deletions cut 0 bases from V and 3 bases from J, with 14 bases between.

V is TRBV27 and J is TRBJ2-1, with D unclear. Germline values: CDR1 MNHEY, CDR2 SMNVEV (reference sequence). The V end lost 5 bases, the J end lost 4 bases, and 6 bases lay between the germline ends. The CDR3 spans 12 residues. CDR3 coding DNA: TGTGCCAGCAGTACACTATACAATGAGCAGTTCTTC. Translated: CASSTLYNEQFF.

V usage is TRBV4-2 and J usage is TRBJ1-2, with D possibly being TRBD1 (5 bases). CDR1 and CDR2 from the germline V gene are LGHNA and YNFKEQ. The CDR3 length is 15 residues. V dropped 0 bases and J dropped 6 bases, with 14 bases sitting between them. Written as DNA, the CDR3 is TGTGCCAGCAGCCAAGAAGCCCGGGGGGATCATGGCTACACCTTC. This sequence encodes CASSQEARGDHGYTF.

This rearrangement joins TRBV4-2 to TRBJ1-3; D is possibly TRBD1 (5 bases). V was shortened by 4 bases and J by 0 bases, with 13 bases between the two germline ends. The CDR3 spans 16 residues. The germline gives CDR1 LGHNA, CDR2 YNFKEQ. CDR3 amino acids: CASSPFAGYSGNTIYF. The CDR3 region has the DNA TGTGCCAGCAGCCCCTTTGCAGGGTACTCTGGAAACACCATATATTTT.

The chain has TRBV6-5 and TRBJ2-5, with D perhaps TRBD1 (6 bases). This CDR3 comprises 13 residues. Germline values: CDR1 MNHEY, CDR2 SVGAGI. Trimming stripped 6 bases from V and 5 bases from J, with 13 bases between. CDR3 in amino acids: CASSRGVYETQYF. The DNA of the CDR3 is TGTGCCAGCAGCAGGGGCGTTTATGAGACCCAGTACTTC.

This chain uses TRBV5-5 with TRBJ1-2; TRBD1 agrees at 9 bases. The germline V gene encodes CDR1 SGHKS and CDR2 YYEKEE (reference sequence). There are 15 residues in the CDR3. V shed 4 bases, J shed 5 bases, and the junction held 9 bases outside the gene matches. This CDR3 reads CASSMDGTGTYGYTF. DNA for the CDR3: TGTGCCAGCAGCATGGACGGGACAGGGACGTATGGCTACACCTTC.

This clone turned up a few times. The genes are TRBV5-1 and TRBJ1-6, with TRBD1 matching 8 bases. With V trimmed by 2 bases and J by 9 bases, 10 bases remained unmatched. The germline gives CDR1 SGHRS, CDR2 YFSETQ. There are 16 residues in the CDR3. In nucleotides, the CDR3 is TGCGCCAGCAGCTTCTCCGGACAGGGAGCCAGTTCACCCCTCCACTTT. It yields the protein CASSFSGQGASSPLHF.

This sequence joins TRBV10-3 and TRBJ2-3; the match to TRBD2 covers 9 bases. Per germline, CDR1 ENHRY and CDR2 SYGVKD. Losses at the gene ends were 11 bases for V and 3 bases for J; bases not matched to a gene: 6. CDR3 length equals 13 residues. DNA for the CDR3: TGTGCCGGGGGCGGGGGGGAAACAGATACGCAGTATTTT. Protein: CAGGGGETDTQYF.

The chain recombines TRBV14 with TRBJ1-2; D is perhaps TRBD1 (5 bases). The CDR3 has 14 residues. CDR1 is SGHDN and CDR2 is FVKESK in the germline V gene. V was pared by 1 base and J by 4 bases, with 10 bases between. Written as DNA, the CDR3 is TGTGCCAGCAGCCAAGTAACAGGCATCTATGGCTACACCTTC. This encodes CASSQVTGIYGYTF.